Listed here are 32 T cell receptor beta chains from one sample, sequenced in a study of cytomegalovirus exposure and HLA in healthy donors. Using immunoSEQ multiplex PCR, the repertoire was profiled, and TCRdb retains in-frame clones only, with some absent. This sample carries about 150,000 clones, approximately 90% of them seen once, and the ten largest clones take about 6.6%. The sequencing input was PBMCs. These TCRs come from a woman aged 30 to 39 in good health and CMV-seropositive.

The gene calls are TRBV6-1 and TRBJ1-4, with D possibly TRBD1 on 5 matching bases. The CDR3 is 15 residues long. Trimming left V 6 bases short and J 8 bases short, with 19 bases between. Per the germline V gene, CDR1 is MNHNS and CDR2 is SASEGT. CDR3 sequence (DNA): TGTGCCAGCAGGGCCTACGGGGGGGAGGGGGAAAAACTGTTTTTT. Translating gives CASRAYGGEGEKLFF.

The chain joins TRBV15 to TRBJ2-1; 7 bases fit TRBD2. In germline, CDR1 is LNHNV, CDR2 YYDKDF (reference sequence). The J segment lost 3 bases and the V segment lost 8 bases, leaving 4 bases of the junction unmatched. This CDR3 has 13 amino acids. CDR3 DNA sequence: TGTGCCACCCCTGGGACTAACTACAATGAGCAGTTCTTC. Residues: CATPGTNYNEQFF. Combining the CDR3 with reference TRBV15 and TRBJ2-1 gives the whole variable domain DAMVIQNPRYQVTQFGKPVTLSCSQTLNHNVMYWYQQKSSQAPKLLFHYYDKDFNNEADTPDNFQSRRPNTSFCFLDIRSPGLGDTAMYLCATPGTNYNEQFFGPGTRLTVL.

DNA for the CDR3: TGTGCCAGCAGCAATAGCGGGAGTCCAGATACGCAGTATTTT. Encoded protein: CASSNSGSPDTQYF. The genes are TRBV9 and TRBJ2-3, with TRBD2 matching 9 bases. V shed 4 bases and J 4 bases; nucleotides not matched to a gene: 4. The CDR3 sequence is 14 residues long. Germline assignment: CDR1 SGDLS and CDR2 YYNGEE.

The chain couples TRBV7-9 to TRBJ1-1; D is ambiguous. The V end lost 5 bases, the J end lost 0 bases, and 10 bases lay between the germline ends. In germline, CDR1 is SEHNR, CDR2 FQNEAQ (reference sequence). This CDR3 spans 14 amino acids. The CDR3 bases are TGTGCCAGCAGCACTATCTGGATGAACACTGAAGCTTTCTTT. Translated, it gives CASSTIWMNTEAFF.

The chain couples TRBV5-1 to TRBJ1-4; possible D gene TRBD1, 6 bases. CDR1 and CDR2 from the germline V gene are SGHRS and YFSETQ. The V and J ends lost 4 bases and 4 bases respectively, with 8 bases between them. The CDR3 sequence is 13 residues long. The CDR3, as DNA: TGCGCCAGCAGCAGGGGGAGTAATGAAAAACTGTTTTTT. Its translation is CASSRGSNEKLFF.

The chain links TRBV5-6 to TRBJ1-2; D gene uncertain. This CDR3 comprises 13 residues. V was pared by 9 bases and J by 4 bases, with 16 bases between. Per germline, CDR1 SGHDT and CDR2 YYEEEE. CDR3 in amino acids: CATLKQNLYGYTF. In DNA form, the CDR3 reads TGTGCCACCCTTAAACAGAACCTCTATGGCTACACCTTC. Combining the CDR3 with reference TRBV5-6 and TRBJ1-2 gives the whole variable domain DAGVTQSPTHLIKTRGQQVTLRCSPKSGHDTVSWYQQALGQGPQFIFQYYEEEERQRGNFPDRFSGHQFPNYSSELNVNALLLGDSALYLCATLKQNLYGYTFGSGTRLTVV.

V is TRBV27 and J is TRBJ1-6; perhaps TRBD1 as D (5 bases). The CDR3 loop spans 14 amino acids. Deletions cut 5 bases from V and 8 bases from J, with 13 bases between. Looked up from germline, CDR1 is MNHEY and CDR2 is SMNVEV (reference sequence). CDR3 amino acids: CASSAQGGDSPLHF. In DNA form, the CDR3 reads TGTGCCAGCAGTGCTCAGGGCGGGGATTCACCCCTCCACTTT.

The V call is TRBV14, the J call TRBJ2-5; possibly TRBD2 for D (5 bases). The V end was cut by 1 base, the J end by 7 bases, with 19 bases between. The CDR3 has 16 residues. CDR1 is SGHDN, CDR2 FVKESK, per germline. CDR3 nucleotide sequence: TGTGCCAGCAGCCAAGCTGAAGCTTATCGGGCGGGGACCCAGTACTTC. Amino acid sequence: CASSQAEAYRAGTQYF. Supplemented by reference TRBV14 and TRBJ2-5, the full variable domain reads EAGVTQFPSHSVIEKGQTVTLRCDPISGHDNLYWYRRVMGKEIKFLLHFVKESKQDESGMPNNRFLAERTGGTYSTLKVQPAELEDSGVYFCASSQAEAYRAGTQYFGPGTRLLVL.

The chain employs TRBV25-1 and TRBJ2-7; 8 bases match TRBD1. The ends lost 6 bases at V and 6 bases at J; junction bases unmatched: 4. This CDR3 contains 12 residues. The V gene's germline CDR1 is MGHDK and CDR2 SYGVNS. CDR3 coding DNA: TGTGCCAGCAGCTTTGGACAGGGCGAGCAGTACTTC. Protein product: CASSFGQGEQYF.

V gene TRBV27 combines with J gene TRBJ2-7, with TRBD2 identical over 14 bases. V was pared by 5 bases and J by 6 bases, with 6 bases of the junction left unmatched. This CDR3 is built from 15 residues. Germline CDR1 reads MNHEY; CDR2 reads SMNVEV (reference sequence). The CDR3 bases are TGTGCCAGCAGTACCGACGGGACTAGCGGGGGCGAGCAGTACTTC. Its translation: CASSTDGTSGGEQYF.

This clone was seen many times. This chain connects TRBV11-1 to TRBJ2-5; no firm D call. Germline V CDR1 and CDR2: SGHAT, FQDESV (reference sequence). This CDR3 is built from 14 residues. The V end was cut by 5 bases, the J end by 2 bases, with 12 bases between. CDR3 DNA sequence: TGTGCCAGCAGCCCATCCCTCACTCAAGAGACCCAGTACTTC. Its protein product is CASSPSLTQETQYF. The full variable domain, rest sourced from reference TRBV11-1 and TRBJ2-5, is EAEVAQSPRYKITEKSQAVAFWCDPISGHATLYWYRQILGQGPELLVQFQDESVVDDSQLPKDRFSAERLKGVDSTLKIQPAELGDSAMYLCASSPSLTQETQYFGPGTRLLVL.

The chain joins TRBV20-1 to TRBJ2-1; no clear D gene. Trimming stripped 4 bases from V and 8 bases from J, with 6 bases between. This CDR3 region has 10 residues. Germline loops: CDR1 DFQATT, CDR2 SNEGSKA (reference sequence). The CDR3: CSATSDEQFF. In DNA form, the CDR3 reads TGCAGTGCTACTTCGGATGAGCAGTTCTTC.

The V call is TRBV4-1, the J call TRBJ2-7, with D possibly being TRBD2 (5 bases). The CDR3 consists of 15 residues. The V gene's germline CDR1 is MGHRA and CDR2 YSYEKL. Trimming took off 5 bases at V and 2 bases at J, with 16 bases between the two ends. CDR3 coding DNA: TGCGCCAGCAGCTTACTGGGGAGAGGGCCCTACGAGCAGTACTTC. The encoded protein is CASSLLGRGPYEQYF.

This chain uses TRBV6-1 with TRBJ2-7, with D perhaps TRBD1 (6 bases). The germline V gene has CDR1 MNHNS and CDR2 SASEGT. Deletions cut 2 bases from V and 3 bases from J, with 8 bases between. The CDR3 is 13 residues long. Here the CDR3 DNA reads TGTGCCAGCAGTGAAATGACAGGCTACGAGCAGTACTTC. The encoded protein is CASSEMTGYEQYF.

The chain employs TRBV7-8 and TRBJ1-2, with D possibly being TRBD1 (5 bases). Germline lookup yields CDR1 SGHVS and CDR2 FQNEAQ. The CDR3 is made up of 14 amino acids. Trimming left V 2 bases short and J 4 bases short, with 11 bases between. In nucleotides, the CDR3 is TGTGCCAGCAGCTTAAAAGGGACTTCCTATGGCTACACCTTC. Encoded protein: CASSLKGTSYGYTF. The full variable domain, with the rest looked up from reference TRBV7-8 and TRBJ1-2, is GAGVSQSPRYKVAKRGQDVALRCDPISGHVSLFWYQQALGQGPEFLTYFQNEAQLDKSGLPSDRFFAERPEGSVSTLKIQRTQQEDSAVYLCASSLKGTSYGYTFGSGTRLTVV.

In its sample, this clone was seen a few times. The chain uses TRBV7-9 and TRBJ2-5; 12 bases align to TRBD2. Germline V gene lookup returns CDR1 SEHNR and CDR2 FQNEAQ (reference sequence). V was clipped by 5 bases and J by 5 bases; unmatched bases: 6. This CDR3 region has 15 residues. CDR3 amino acids: CASSIRTSGKETQYF. The CDR3 DNA sequence: TGTGCCAGCAGCATCCGGACTAGCGGGAAGGAGACCCAGTACTTC.

The rearrangement joins TRBV20-1 to TRBJ1-2; the D is unclear. Trimming stripped 7 bases from V and 8 bases from J, with 11 bases between. Germline-derived CDR1 and CDR2 are DFQATT and SNEGSKA (reference sequence). CDR3 size: 10 residues. The CDR3 DNA follows: TGCAGTGGGTCCGGTTCGGGCTACACCTTC. Translation: CSGSGSGYTF.

Only one count was recorded for this clone. The rearrangement uses TRBV19 and TRBJ2-3; TRBD2 agrees at 8 bases. CDR3 length: 14 amino acids. Germline assignment: CDR1 LNHDA and CDR2 SQIVND (reference sequence). After removal of 5 bases from V and 4 bases from J, the junction contained 5 bases not matched to a gene. The CDR3 sequence is CASSVSGGPDTQYF. The CDR3 region has the DNA TGTGCCAGTAGTGTCAGCGGGGGCCCAGATACGCAGTATTTT.

This chain uses TRBV28 with TRBJ1-2; D is undetermined. Trimming shortened V by 2 bases and J by 6 bases, and 4 bases separated the two germline ends. The germline gives CDR1 MDHEN, CDR2 SYDVKM. CDR3 size: 11 residues. CDR3 nucleotides: TGTGCCAGCAGTTTACGTGATGGCTACACCTTC. Protein: CASSLRDGYTF.

This chain joins TRBV5-6 and TRBJ2-3; TRBD2 agrees at 9 bases. J was trimmed by 1 base and V by 4 bases; bases with no gene match: 10. The CDR3 sequence is 17 residues long. Germline CDR1 SGHDT, CDR2 YYEEEE. The CDR3 loop reads CASSHSPLAGRTDTQYF. The CDR3 nucleotides are TGTGCCAGCAGCCATTCCCCCCTAGCGGGGCGCACAGATACGCAGTATTTT. Variable domain in full (rest from reference TRBV5-6 and TRBJ2-3): DAGVTQSPTHLIKTRGQQVTLRCSPKSGHDTVSWYQQALGQGPQFIFQYYEEEERQRGNFPDRFSGHQFPNYSSELNVNALLLGDSALYLCASSHSPLAGRTDTQYFGPGTRLTVL.

The chain links TRBV20-1 to TRBJ2-2; D is undetermined. There are 11 residues in the CDR3. V was clipped by 4 bases and J by 7 bases, with 7 bases between them. The germline V gene encodes CDR1 DFQATT and CDR2 SNEGSKA (reference sequence). As DNA, the CDR3 is TGCAGTGCTACGTTCTACGGGGAGCTGTTTTTT. As protein: CSATFYGELFF.

The chain has TRBV18 and TRBJ2-1, with D tentatively TRBD1 (6 bases). Between the trimmed V and J ends, which lost 1 base and 7 bases, there was a span of 17 bases. The CDR3 runs to 16 residues. Germline V gives CDR1 KGHSH, CDR2 LQKENI. This CDR3 is CASSPRARGLGNEQFF. The DNA for the CDR3 is TGTGCCAGCTCACCACGAGCCAGGGGCCTTGGGAATGAGCAGTTCTTC.

J is TRBJ2-5 and V is TRBV5-1; D not certain. Germline assignment: CDR1 SGHRS and CDR2 YFSETQ. V dropped 2 bases and J dropped 5 bases, with 13 bases sitting between them. CDR3 length: 14 residues. CDR3 residues: CASSFGSSGETQYF. CDR3 coding DNA: TGCGCCAGCAGCTTTGGGTCTTCCGGGGAGACCCAGTACTTC.

The DNA for the CDR3 is TGTGCCAGCAGGGAGCAGGGTTTCCGCACCGGGGAGCTGTTTTTT. This sequence encodes CASREQGFRTGELFF. The chain uses TRBV28 and TRBJ2-2; TRBD1 is a possible D gene (5 bases). This CDR3 region has 15 residues. V was cut by 6 bases and J by 4 bases, with 15 bases left in between. Per the germline V gene, CDR1 is MDHEN and CDR2 is SYDVKM.

The rearrangement joins TRBV28 to TRBJ2-5; the D is unclear. Trimming pared 4 bases from V and 7 bases from J, leaving 7 bases between. CDR1 is MDHEN and CDR2 is SYDVKM in the germline V gene. The CDR3 totals 11 residues. CDR3 sequence (DNA): TGTGCCAGCAGTTCGGGTGGGACCCAGTACTTC. Its protein product is CASSSGGTQYF.

V gene TRBV21-1 combines with J gene TRBJ1-2; TRBD1, the D gene given by the table, was not confirmed from the DNA. TRBV21-1 is a known pseudogene. The CDR3 loop spans 18 amino acids. The CDR3 region has the DNA TGTGCCAGCAGCAACAAAGAATGGGCAGGGTTGCGCGGCTATGGCTACACCTTC. This sequence encodes CASSNKEWAGLRGYGYTF.

This sequence joins TRBV28 and TRBJ2-7; 9 bases agree with TRBD1. J lost 4 bases, V lost 7 bases, and 5 bases had no gene match. The germline gives CDR1 MDHEN, CDR2 SYDVKM. The CDR3 has 13 residues. The CDR3 bases are TGTGCCAGCAACCCCGGGACAGGGTACGAGCAGTACTTC. This encodes CASNPGTGYEQYF.

J is TRBJ1-3 and V is TRBV28; D uncertain. Per the germline V gene, CDR1 is MDHEN and CDR2 is SYDVKM. The CDR3 is 14 residues long. The V and J ends lost 3 bases and 3 bases respectively, with 9 bases between them. The CDR3 loop is CASSLGGRGNTIYF. The CDR3 DNA reads TGTGCCAGCAGTTTGGGAGGTCGTGGAAACACCATATATTTT.

The chain recombines TRBV6-6 with TRBJ2-5, with TRBD1 matching over 8 bases. The germline V gene encodes CDR1 MNHNY and CDR2 SVGAGI (reference sequence). This CDR3 has 15 amino acids. After removal of 6 bases from V and 0 bases from J, the junction contained 6 bases not matched to a gene. CDR3 sequence (DNA): TGTGCCAGCAGCGGGACAGGTCAGAACCAAGAGACCCAGTACTTC. Protein: CASSGTGQNQETQYF.

The chain couples TRBV19 to TRBJ1-2; D is possibly TRBD1 (5 bases). Germline V gene sequence: CDR1 LNHDA, CDR2 SQIVND (reference sequence). The length of the CDR3 is 12 residues. Trimming left V 8 bases short and J 2 bases short, with 9 bases between. The CDR3 DNA reads TGTGCCAGTGCTCCAGGGAACTATGGCTACACCTTC. This translates into CASAPGNYGYTF.

CDR3 nucleotide sequence: TGTGCCAGCAGTCACACCCGCTGGGGGCAGGAGACCCAGTACTTC. Translated, it gives CASSHTRWGQETQYF. The chain uses TRBV27 and TRBJ2-5; perhaps TRBD1 as D (6 bases). The ends were cut back, 5 bases at V and 5 bases at J, with 18 bases in the middle. Looked up from germline, CDR1 is MNHEY and CDR2 is SMNVEV (reference sequence). The CDR3 has 15 amino acids.

The chain combines TRBV7-9 with TRBJ2-5; 11 nucleotides agree with TRBD2. Germline CDR1 is SEHNR and CDR2 is FQNEAQ (reference sequence). This CDR3 is built from 16 residues. Trimming took 5 bases from V and 5 from J; bases not matched to a gene: 10. The CDR3 is CASSPGTSGPVETQYF. DNA for the CDR3: TGTGCCAGCAGCCCCGGGACTAGCGGTCCTGTGGAGACCCAGTACTTC.